This TCR beta chain was recovered during a study of blood T cell repertoires in COVID-19. Study background: Donors in the United States, Italy and Spain gave samples during acute or convalescent COVID-19. Nucleic acid was either cDNA or gDNA, and it came from T cells, B-cell-depleted T cells, or PBMCs.

The CDR3 contains 13 residues. Germline loops: CDR1 SEHNR, CDR2 FQNEAQ (reference sequence). V shed 3 bases and J shed 4 bases, with 7 bases lying between them. As processed by the authors: Amplification with reference gene primers provided the estimates of nucleated cell counts. Using immunoSEQ multiplex PCR, the repertoire was profiled, and TCRdb retains in-frame clones only, with some absent. V and J calls and clone size follow that table, whereas D and trimming were derived from the DNA. The data contain approximately 210,000 clones, around 84% of them seen just once; the ten biggest clones take up approximately 19%.

The chain carries TRBV7-9 and TRBJ1-5; D unclear. Input material: peripheral blood. This clonotype was sampled from a human donor in a cohort sampled during active COVID-19. The CDR3 loop is CASSFDKNQPQHF. The CDR3, as DNA: TGTGCCAGCAGCTTCGACAAAAATCAGCCCCAGCATTTT. Looking up the rest from reference TRBV7-9 and TRBJ1-5 gives the full variable domain: DTGVSQNPRHKITKRGQNVTFRCDPISEHNRLYWYRQTLGQGPEFLTYFQNEAQLEKSRLLSDRFSAERPKGSFSTLEIQRTEQGDSAMYLCASSFDKNQPQHFGDGTRLSIL.